Listed here are 16 T cell receptor beta chains from one sample, sequenced in a study of CD4 T cells in relation to SARS-CoV-2 and coronaviruses. Unexposed donor CD4+ T cells date from about 2010-2018, before the COVID-19 pandemic. CD4+ T cells were isolated from the cells after more than nine days of culture. The protocol was immunoSEQ multiplex PCR, while the TCRdb copy is restricted to in-frame clones and leaves out a portion. The table lists 20,000 to 25,000 clones, about 81% of them singletons. Their recognized antigens are unknown. Sequenced input: CD4+ T cells from PBMCs, cultured in vitro. The origin of the receptors is a human donor in good health.

This clone has only a few counts. The V call is TRBV5-1, the J call TRBJ1-1, with TRBD1 as a possible D gene (5 bases). V gave up 4 bases and J gave up 4 bases, with 14 bases separating them. This CDR3 has 14 residues. Germline V gene data show CDR1 as SGHRS and CDR2 as YFSETQ. The DNA for the CDR3 is TGCGCCAGCAGCGACACGGGGGGTACCACTGAAGCTTTCTTT. This codes for CASSDTGGTTEAFF. The whole variable domain, filled in from reference TRBV5-1 and TRBJ1-1, reads KAGVTQTPRYLIKTRGQQVTLSCSPISGHRSVSWYQQTPGQGLQFLFEYFSETQRNKGNFPGRFSGRQFSNSRSEMNVSTLELGDSALYLCASSDTGGTTEAFFGQGTRLTVV.

The chain employs TRBV6-5 and TRBJ1-6; a weak D match, TRBD1 (6 bases). Germline-derived CDR1 and CDR2 are MNHEY and SVGAGI. CDR3 length: 14 amino acids. V was clipped by 6 bases and J by 4 bases, with 10 bases between them. The CDR3: CASRTGQYNSPLHF. The CDR3 coding sequence is TGTGCCAGCAGAACAGGGCAGTATAATTCACCCCTCCACTTT.

The genes are TRBV7-9 and TRBJ2-6; D perhaps matches TRBD1 (5 bases). From germline, CDR1 is SEHNR and CDR2 FQNEAQ (reference sequence). The CDR3 spans 15 residues. V was clipped by 7 bases and J by 0 bases, with 10 bases between them. CDR3 sequence: CASTRVTSGANVLTF. The CDR3 DNA reads as TGTGCCAGCACCAGGGTGACCTCTGGGGCCAACGTCCTGACTTTC.

J is TRBJ1-5 and V is TRBV2; 8 bases line up with TRBD1. Per the germline V gene, CDR1 is SNHLY and CDR2 is FYNNEI. Germline trimming cut 7 bases from V and 7 bases from J; bases unmatched to any gene: 9. This CDR3 is 14 amino acids long. The CDR3 DNA sequence: TGTGCCAGCAAAGACAGGGGAATAGGGCAGCCCCAGCATTTT. Translation: CASKDRGIGQPQHF. The entire variable domain, with the rest obtained from reference TRBV2 and TRBJ1-5, is as follows: EPEVTQTPSHQVTQMGQEVILRCVPISNHLYFYWYRQILGQKVEFLVSFYNNEISEKSEIFDDQFSVERPDGSNFTLKIRSTKLEDSAMYFCASKDRGIGQPQHFGDGTRLSIL.

CDR3 amino acids: CAWNIGSKTNEKLFF. CDR3 in DNA: TGTGCCTGGAACATAGGGAGTAAAACTAATGAAAAACTGTTTTTT. This sequence joins TRBV30 and TRBJ1-4; D call uncertain. CDR1 and CDR2 from the germline V gene are GTSNPN and SVGIG (reference sequence). V lost 4 bases to trimming and J lost 1 base, with 13 bases between them. The CDR3 length is 15 residues.

The chain has TRBV7-2 and TRBJ1-6; TRBD1 might be the D (5 bases). Germline lookup yields CDR1 SGHTA and CDR2 FQGNSA. The CDR3 sequence is 13 residues long. Trimming pared 2 bases from V and 10 bases from J, leaving 9 bases between. The CDR3 reads CASSLQGPSPLHF. DNA for the CDR3: TGTGCCAGCAGCTTACAGGGCCCGTCACCCCTCCACTTT.

J is TRBJ2-1 and V is TRBV28; D possibly uses TRBD1 or TRBD2 (5 bases each). In germline, CDR1 is MDHEN, CDR2 SYDVKM. The CDR3 runs to 15 residues. V lost 7 bases and J 3 bases, leaving 16 bases between the germline ends. CDR3 nucleotides: TGTGCCAGCACCCTTCTCCGGGACCACTACAATGAGCAGTTCTTC. It is translated as CASTLLRDHYNEQFF.

The V call is TRBV25-1, the J call TRBJ2-7; D is unclear. The germline V gene has CDR1 MGHDK and CDR2 SYGVNS. The CDR3 is made up of 15 amino acids. The V end lost 2 bases, the J end lost 0 bases, and 11 bases lay between the germline ends. The CDR3 here is CASSEEDGSSYEQYF. The CDR3 DNA sequence: TGTGCCAGCAGTGAAGAGGATGGTAGCTCCTACGAGCAGTACTTC.

The V and J genes are TRBV24-1 and TRBJ2-1; TRBD1 might be the D (5 bases). CDR3 length equals 13 residues. The germline V gene encodes CDR1 KGHDR and CDR2 SFDVKD. V was cut by 3 bases and J by 11 bases, with 13 bases left in between. CDR3 residues: CATSDLDQGQQFF. The CDR3 DNA follows: TGTGCCACCAGTGATCTAGACCAGGGTCAGCAGTTCTTC.

The rearrangement links TRBV29-1 to TRBJ2-7; 14 bases are a match to TRBD2. V was pared by 3 bases and J by 0 bases, with 7 bases of the junction left unmatched. This CDR3 has 17 residues. Germline-derived CDR1 and CDR2 are SQVTM and ANQGSEA. This chain's CDR3 is CSVDDPGTSGSSYEQYF. In nucleotides, the CDR3 is TGCAGCGTTGATGACCCCGGGACTAGCGGGAGCTCCTACGAGCAGTACTTC.

The V gene is TRBV6-2 or TRBV6-3, the J gene TRBJ2-3; the match to TRBD2 covers 9 bases. Germline V gene lookup returns CDR1 MNHEY and CDR2 SVGEGT. This CDR3 spans 17 amino acids. V lost 5 bases and J lost 4; bases outside the gene matches: 13. The CDR3 DNA is TGTGCCAGCAGTACCCCCCCAGCGGGAGGTCGCCCAGATACGCAGTATTTT. Encoded protein: CASSTPPAGGRPDTQYF.

In DNA, the CDR3 is TGCGCCAGCAGCCCTTTGACAGGGGCAGTAGATACGCAGTATTTT. This sequence encodes CASSPLTGAVDTQYF. This chain connects TRBV5-1 to TRBJ2-3, with 8 bases lining up with TRBD1. The trim removed 4 bases at V and 5 bases at J, leaving 9 bases unmatched. CDR1 SGHRS and CDR2 YFSETQ come from the germline V gene. The length of the CDR3 is 15 residues.

The genes are TRBV11-2 and TRBJ2-7, with TRBD2 identical over 11 bases. There are 17 residues in the CDR3. Germline-derived CDR1 and CDR2 are SGHAT and FQNNGV. After removal of 5 bases from V and 3 bases from J, the junction contained 12 bases not matched to a gene. CDR3 in amino acids: CASSRTTTSGSIYEQYF. DNA for the CDR3: TGTGCCAGCAGCCGTACGACCACTAGCGGGAGCATCTACGAGCAGTACTTC.

J is TRBJ1-2 and V is TRBV5-1; a possible D gene is TRBD1 (5 bases). Trimming removed 4 bases from V and 3 bases from J, with 19 bases in between. Germline CDR1 reads SGHRS; CDR2 reads YFSETQ. The CDR3 has 16 amino acids. CDR3 nucleotides: TGCGCCAGCAGCCCGGATCTCGTAAGGGACGACTATGGCTACACCTTC. Its translation is CASSPDLVRDDYGYTF.

On this clone: Relative to the germline gene, one junction end is altered; a read error may explain this. The V call is TRBV5-4, the J call TRBJ2-6; D might be TRBD2 (6 bases). This CDR3 region has 16 residues. The V gene's germline CDR1 is SGHNT and CDR2 YYREEE (reference sequence). The DNA of the CDR3 is TGTGCCAGCAGCCGGGACTTATTATCTGGGTCCAACGTCCTGACTTTC. It encodes CASSRDLLSGSNVLTF.

The chain uses TRBV3-1 (or the pseudogene TRBV3-2) and TRBJ2-2; D not resolved. The ends were cut back, 6 bases at V and 1 base at J, with 12 bases in the middle. Germline V gene sequence: CDR1 LGHDT, CDR2 YNNKEL (reference sequence). The CDR3 length is 15 residues. The CDR3 spells CASSAVWLNTGELFF. The CDR3 coding sequence is TGTGCCAGCAGTGCCGTCTGGTTGAACACCGGGGAGCTGTTTTTT.